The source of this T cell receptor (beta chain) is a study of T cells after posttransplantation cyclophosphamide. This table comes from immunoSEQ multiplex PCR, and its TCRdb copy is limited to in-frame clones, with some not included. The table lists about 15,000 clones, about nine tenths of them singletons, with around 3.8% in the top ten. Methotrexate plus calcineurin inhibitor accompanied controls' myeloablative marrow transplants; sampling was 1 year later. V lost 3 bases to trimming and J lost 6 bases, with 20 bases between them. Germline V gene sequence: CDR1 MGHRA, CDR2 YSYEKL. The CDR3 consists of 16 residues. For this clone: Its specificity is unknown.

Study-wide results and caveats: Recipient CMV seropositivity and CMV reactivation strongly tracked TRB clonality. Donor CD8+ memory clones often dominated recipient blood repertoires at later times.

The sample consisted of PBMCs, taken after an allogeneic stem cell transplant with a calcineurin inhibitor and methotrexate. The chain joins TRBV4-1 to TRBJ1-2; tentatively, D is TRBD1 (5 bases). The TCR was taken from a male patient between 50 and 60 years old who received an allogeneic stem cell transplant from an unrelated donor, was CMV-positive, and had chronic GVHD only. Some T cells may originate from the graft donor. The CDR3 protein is CASSQTPLGGIDGYTF. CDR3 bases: TGCGCCAGCAGCCAGACGCCGCTGGGGGGAATCGATGGCTACACCTTC.